This is a list of T cell receptor beta chains from one sample in a study of blood T cell repertoires in COVID-19. TCRdb's table, derived via immunoSEQ multiplex PCR, lists solely in-frame clones and lacks some. The sample lists 70,000 to 85,000 clones, around 87% occurring once. Material for sequencing was peripheral blood. These receptors were obtained from a woman in her forties or fifties with active or convalescent COVID-19. Both conserved end residues are part of each CDR3. A D gene is named only where the DNA matches it firmly. Where a row states a size, it is once, few, many or the class of an expanded clone; other rows omit it.

j_call | d_call | v_call | clone_size | cdr3_length | cdr3_nt | cdr3_aa
TRBJ1-2 | TRBD1 | TRBV28 | NA | 15 | TGTGCCAGCAGGTCCGGGACAGCTATTAACTATGGCTACACCTTC | CASRSGTAINYGYTF
TRBJ1-1 | TRBD1 | TRBV10-3 | once | 16 | TGTGCCATCAGTGTAGGGACCGGGACAGAGAACACTGAAGCTTTCTTT | CAISVGTGTENTEAFF
TRBJ1-2 | NA | TRBV12-3/TRBV12-4 | NA | 13 | TGTGCCAGCAGACCACAGGATCCCTATGGCTACACCTTC | CASRPQDPYGYTF
TRBJ2-7 | NA | TRBV28 | NA | 15 | TGTGCCAGCAGTCTACTTACCCGTGGCTCCTACGAGCAGTACTTC | CASSLLTRGSYEQYF
TRBJ2-5 | TRBD2 | TRBV28 | NA | 13 | TGTGCCAGCAGACGGACTAGCAAGGAGACCCAGTACTTC | CASRRTSKETQYF
TRBJ1-2 | TRBD1 | TRBV7-8 | NA | 14 | TGTGCCAGCAGCCGCCCAGGACAGGCAGGTGGCTACACCTTC | CASSRPGQAGGYTF
TRBJ2-7 | NA | TRBV3-1/TRBV3-2 | NA | 17 | TGTGCCAGCAGCCGTACCGCCGGACCGGGACTGAACTACGAGCAGTACTTC | CASSRTAGPGLNYEQYF
TRBJ1-2 | TRBD1 | TRBV9 | once | 16 | TGTGCCAGCAGCCTGACAGGGGGCAACGTTAACTATGGCTACACCTTC | CASSLTGGNVNYGYTF
TRBJ1-2 | NA | TRBV21-1 | NA | 16 | TGTGCCAGCAGCCATGAGGACAGGGAAATTGACTATGGCTACACCTTC | CASSHEDREIDYGYTF
TRBJ2-5 | TRBD2 | TRBV9 | NA | 15 | TGTGCCAGCAGCTCCACCGGGGGGAGGGGAGAGACCCAGTACTTC | CASSSTGGRGETQYF
TRBJ2-7 | NA | TRBV5-6 | NA | 14 | TGTGCCAGCAGCTTGCCACCGGGGGAGAGGAGGCAGTACTTC | CASSLPPGERRQYF
TRBJ2-7 | TRBD1 | TRBV28 | NA | 14 | TGTGCCAGCAGAAGAGGACAGGGGGTGTACGAGCAGTACTTC | CASRRGQGVYEQYF
TRBJ1-1 | TRBD1 | TRBV14 | NA | 14 | TGTGCCAGCAGCCAAGATCCTCGGACAGGTCCCGCTTTCTTT | CASSQDPRTGPAFF
TRBJ2-5 | TRBD1 | TRBV9 | NA | 15 | TGTGCCAGCAGCGCCGGGACAGGGGGCCTGGAGACCCAGTACTTC | CASSAGTGGLETQYF
TRBJ1-5 | NA | TRBV6-2/TRBV6-3 | NA | 14 | TGTGCCAGCAGTTATCAGGTAGGCAATCAGCCCCAGCATTTT | CASSYQVGNQPQHF
TRBJ2-7 | NA | TRBV2 | NA | 13 | TGTGCCAGCAGTGAAGCGCGCGGGAACGAGCAGTACTTC | CASSEARGNEQYF
TRBJ1-5 | TRBD1 | TRBV9 | NA | 15 | TGTGCCAGCAGCGTAGGACAGGGGGTCAATCAGCCCCAGCATTTT | CASSVGQGVNQPQHF
TRBJ1-2 | TRBD1 | TRBV6-5 | NA | 15 | TGTGCCAGCAGGCCCCAGGGGGCCGGGGGCTATGGCTACACCTTC | CASRPQGAGGYGYTF
TRBJ1-1 | NA | TRBV18 | NA | 13 | TGTGCCAGCTCACCTAACGGTGACACTGAAGCTTTCTTT | CASSPNGDTEAFF
TRBJ2-3 | TRBD2 | TRBV6-4 | NA | 12 | TGTGGGCTAGCGGGGGGCACAGATACGCAGTATTTT | CGLAGGTDTQYF
TRBJ2-3 | TRBD2 | TRBV5-1 | NA | 17 | TGCGCCAGCAGCTCACTTACTAGCGGGGGAAGCACAGATACGCAGTATTTT | CASSSLTSGGSTDTQYF
TRBJ2-3 | TRBD1 | TRBV23-1 | NA | 17 | TGCGCCAGCAGTCATCCGGACAGGGGGCGCTGGGCAGATACGCAGTATTTT | CASSHPDRGRWADTQYF
TRBJ2-1 | NA | TRBV11-3 | once | 13 | TGTGCCAGCAGCCAACAGTCCTACAATGAGCAGTTCTTC | CASSQQSYNEQFF
TRBJ1-1 | TRBD1 | TRBV5-1 | NA | 14 | TGCGCCAGCAGCCGGGGACAGGCGAACACTGAAGCTTTCTTT | CASSRGQANTEAFF
TRBJ2-1 | TRBD2 | TRBV4-3 | NA | 17 | TGCGCCAGCAGCCAAGATCGCCTAGCGGGGGCGTACAATGAGCAGTTCTTC | CASSQDRLAGAYNEQFF
TRBJ1-4 | TRBD1 | TRBV18 | NA | 18 | TGTGCCAGCTCACCCAATCGAGGGGGCGGAACAACTAATGAAAAACTGTTTTTT | CASSPNRGGGTTNEKLFF
TRBJ2-7 | NA | TRBV20-1 | NA | 11 | TGCAGTGCACAGGCAACCTACGAGCAGTACTTC | CSAQATYEQYF
TRBJ2-1 | TRBD2 | TRBV27 | NA | 15 | TGTGCCAGTACGTCTGGGGGGAGGGCCTACAATGAGCAGTTCTTC | CASTSGGRAYNEQFF
TRBJ1-2 | NA | TRBV5-6 | few | 16 | TGTGCCAGCAGCTTGGCGGGAGGACGAGAGTTCTATGGCTACACCTTC | CASSLAGGREFYGYTF
TRBJ1-1 | TRBD1 | TRBV19 | NA | 13 | TGTGCCAGTAGTTCTGACAGGGGGCGCTTGGCTTTCTTT | CASSSDRGRLAFF
TRBJ1-2 | NA | TRBV27 | NA | 14 | TGTGCCAGCAGTTTATCGGCCGGGTCCTATGGCTACACCTTC | CASSLSAGSYGYTF
TRBJ2-7 | NA | TRBV3-1/TRBV3-2 | few | 12 | TGTGCCAGCAGCTTACAGAGCTACGAGCAGTACTTC | CASSLQSYEQYF